The T cell receptor beta chain described here comes from a study of cytomegalovirus exposure and HLA in healthy donors. As for this clone: The antigen remains unidentified.

The primer mix had 60 Vbeta and 13 Jbeta primers. Authors' data handling: Roughly 9.9 million shared chains were among the about 80 million unique TCR beta chains that a later analysis counted. Using immunoSEQ multiplex PCR, the repertoire was profiled, and TCRdb retains in-frame clones only, with some absent. V, J and clone size are taken as reported in that table, and D and trimming were inferred from the DNA itself. Among about 95,000 clones listed, approximately 80% were seen once. Whole-study findings and limits: Equally common other TCR beta chains were less clonally expanded than HLA-associated ones, a later analysis found. Listed as cytomegalovirus-associated were approximately 160 TCR beta chains. Among TCR sequences, most were rare, though some public TCRs appeared in many donors.

Germline values: CDR1 GTSNPN, CDR2 SVGIG (reference sequence). The CDR3 runs 13 residues. V was clipped by 1 base and J by 0 bases, with 6 bases between them. The chain links TRBV30 to TRBJ1-1; D not certain. Source material: PBMCs. The receptor was derived from a man aged 25-45 years in good health and CMV-seropositive. This CDR3 reads CAWSGAMNTEAFF. For the CDR3, the DNA is TGTGCCTGGAGTGGGGCCATGAACACTGAAGCTTTCTTT.